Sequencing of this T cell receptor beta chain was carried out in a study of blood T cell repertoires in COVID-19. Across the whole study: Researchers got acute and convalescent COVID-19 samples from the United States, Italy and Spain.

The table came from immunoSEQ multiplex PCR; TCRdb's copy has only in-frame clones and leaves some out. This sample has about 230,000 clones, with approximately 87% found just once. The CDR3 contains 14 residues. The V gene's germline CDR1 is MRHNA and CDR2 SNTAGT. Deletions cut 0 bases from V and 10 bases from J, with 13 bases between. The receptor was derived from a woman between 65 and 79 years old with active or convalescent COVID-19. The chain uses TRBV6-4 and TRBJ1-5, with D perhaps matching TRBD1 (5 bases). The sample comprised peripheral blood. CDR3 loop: CASSDSPDRGPQHF. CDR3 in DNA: TGTGCCAGCAGTGACTCGCCAGATAGGGGCCCCCAGCATTTT.